The 29 T cell receptor beta chains listed next were all sequenced from one sample in a study of blood T cell repertoires in COVID-19. Assay: immunoSEQ multiplex PCR; the TCRdb copy retains only in-frame clones and omits some. The repertoire holds 300,000 to 450,000 clones, less than 85% seen once, with approximately 3.6% in the top ten. The sample taken for sequencing was peripheral blood. The source is a woman between 18 and 29 years old with acute or convalescent COVID-19.

The gene calls are TRBV29-1 and TRBJ2-7; 11 bases agree with TRBD2. CDR1 and CDR2 from the germline V gene are SQVTM and ANQGSEA. The CDR3 runs 14 residues. The junction had 10 bases not matched to a gene; V was cut back by 5 bases and J by 7 bases. The CDR3 DNA is TGCAGCGTTCCAGGGACTAGCGGATCGGTTGAGCAGTACTTC. Translating it yields CSVPGTSGSVEQYF.

This clone was seen only once. The chain is built from TRBV6-6 and TRBJ1-6; a weak D match, TRBD1 (5 bases). The V end was cut by 10 bases, the J end by 5 bases, with 12 bases between. The CDR3 is made up of 13 amino acids. CDR1 MNHNY and CDR2 SVGAGI come from the germline V gene (reference sequence). CDR3 DNA: TGTGCCACCAGCGTGACAGATAATTCACCCCTCCACTTT. This sequence encodes CATSVTDNSPLHF.

As regards this clone: A junction boundary mismatches the germline segment, possibly from a read error. The chain recombines TRBV6-1 with TRBJ1-6, with TRBD1 matching over 9 bases. Germline CDR1 and CDR2: MNHNS and SASEGT. The CDR3 totals 14 residues. This CDR3 reads CASRGGQGFPTRSW. CDR3 sequence (DNA): TGTGCCAGCAGGGGTGGACAGGGGTTCCCCACCCGATCGTGG.

V is TRBV7-9 and J is TRBJ1-3, with D possibly matching TRBD1 (5 bases). Between the trimmed V and J ends, which lost 3 bases and 3 bases, there was a span of 12 bases. Germline CDR1 is SEHNR and CDR2 is FQNEAQ (reference sequence). The CDR3 contains 15 residues. CDR3 bases: TGTGCCAGCAGCTTCGCGGGGGGAAGTGGAAACACCATATATTTT. Translation gives CASSFAGGSGNTIYF.

This rearrangement joins TRBV18 to TRBJ1-1, with D uncertain. The CDR3 contains 12 residues. The V gene lost 4 bases and the J gene lost 3 bases, with 6 bases spanning the gap. The germline V gene encodes CDR1 KGHSH and CDR2 LQKENI. CDR3 nucleotide sequence: TGTGCCAGCTCACAGTCGGACACTGAAGCTTTCTTT. This encodes CASSQSDTEAFF.

The chain couples TRBV10-2 to TRBJ1-1; weak D call: TRBD1 (6 bases). The CDR3 contains 17 residues. The germline V and J ends were trimmed by 3 bases and 5 bases, with 22 bases remaining between them. The germline V gene encodes CDR1 WSHSY and CDR2 SAAADI. CDR3 region: CASSDPRGPGGLTEAFF. The CDR3 nucleotides read TGCGCCAGCAGTGACCCCCGGGGTCCGGGGGGGCTGACTGAAGCTTTCTTT.

This sequence joins TRBV6-5 and TRBJ2-5; tentative D call: TRBD1 (5 bases). The CDR3 is 14 residues long. V was clipped by 6 bases and J by 4 bases, with 15 bases between them. Germline loops: CDR1 MNHEY, CDR2 SVGAGI. The CDR3 coding sequence is TGTGCCAGCAGATGGGGCAGCGTTGGAGAGACCCAGTACTTC. Its translation: CASRWGSVGETQYF.

Turning to this clone: The same CDR3 is also encoded by other DNA sequences in this sample. The V gene is TRBV18, the J gene TRBJ1-5; D unclear. Between the trimmed V and J ends, which lost 1 base and 7 bases, there was a span of 11 bases. Germline CDR1 KGHSH, CDR2 LQKENI. The CDR3 covers 14 residues. CDR3 nucleotides: TGTGCCAGCTCACCACAGAGGGTTGGACAGCCCCAGCATTTT. It encodes CASSPQRVGQPQHF. The full variable domain, its missing parts supplied by reference TRBV18 and TRBJ1-5, is NAGVMQNPRHLVRRRGQEARLRCSPMKGHSHVYWYRQLPEEGLKFMVYLQKENIIDESGMPKERFSAEFPKEGPSILRIQQVVRGDSAAYFCASSPQRVGQPQHFGDGTRLSIL.

The chain carries TRBV11-1 and TRBJ2-1, with TRBD2 as a possible D gene (6 bases). The germline V gene encodes CDR1 SGHAT and CDR2 FQDESV (reference sequence). V gave up 7 bases and J gave up 3 bases, with 13 bases separating them. The CDR3 totals 14 residues. The chain's CDR3 is CASIQAGNYNEQFF. The DNA of the CDR3 is TGTGCCAGCATCCAGGCGGGAAACTACAATGAGCAGTTCTTC. The full variable domain, its missing parts supplied by reference TRBV11-1 and TRBJ2-1, is EAEVAQSPRYKITEKSQAVAFWCDPISGHATLYWYRQILGQGPELLVQFQDESVVDDSQLPKDRFSAERLKGVDSTLKIQPAELGDSAMYLCASIQAGNYNEQFFGPGTRLTVL.

The V call is TRBV7-3, the J call TRBJ2-2; maybe TRBD2 (5 bases). The germline V and J ends were trimmed by 1 base and 7 bases, with 13 bases remaining between them. This CDR3 comprises 15 residues. Looked up from germline, CDR1 is SGHTA and CDR2 is FQGTGA. CDR3 nucleotide sequence: TGTGCCAGCAGCTTAAGCCGGGATGATAGCGGGGAGCTGTTTTTT. The encoded protein is CASSLSRDDSGELFF. The full variable domain, completed using reference TRBV7-3 and TRBJ2-2, is GAGVSQTPSNKVTEKGKYVELRCDPISGHTALYWYRQSLGQGPEFLIYFQGTGAADDSGLPNDRFFAVRPEGSVSTLKIQRTERGDSAVYLCASSLSRDDSGELFFGEGSRLTVL.

This chain uses TRBV19 with TRBJ1-6, with 8 positions matching TRBD1. There are 14 residues in the CDR3. V lost 3 bases and J lost 7; bases outside the gene matches: 2. Per germline, CDR1 LNHDA and CDR2 SQIVND (reference sequence). The CDR3, as DNA: TGTGCCAGTAGTATCAGGGGGCGAAATTCACCCCTCCACTTT. Translation gives CASSIRGRNSPLHF. The entire variable domain, with the rest obtained from reference TRBV19 and TRBJ1-6, is as follows: DGGITQSPKYLFRKEGQNVTLSCEQNLNHDAMYWYRQDPGQGLRLIYYSQIVNDFQKGDIAEGYSVSREKKESFPLTVTSAQKNPTAFYLCASSIRGRNSPLHFGNGTRLTVT.

This clone was counted between two and nine times. The chain recombines TRBV18 with TRBJ1-5, with 10 bases identical to TRBD1. The CDR3 is 15 amino acids. With 5 bases clipped from V and 5 bases from J, the junction kept 6 bases outside the gene matches. The V gene's germline CDR1 is KGHSH and CDR2 LQKENI. The CDR3 region has the DNA TGTGCCAGCTCAATGGGACAGGGGTCCTATCAGCCCCAGCATTTT. Protein: CASSMGQGSYQPQHF.

The CDR3 coding sequence is TGTGCCATCGGGACAGCTGACACAGATACGCAGTATTTT. It encodes CAIGTADTDTQYF. The chain employs TRBV27 and TRBJ2-3, with 7 bases aligning to TRBD1. Germline CDR1 reads MNHEY; CDR2 reads SMNVEV (reference sequence). This CDR3 contains 13 residues. The ends lost 10 bases at V and 2 bases at J; junction bases unmatched: 6.

This clone was seen more than once but under ten times. The chain uses TRBV27 and TRBJ1-4, with a possible D match to TRBD1 (6 bases). V dropped 10 bases and J dropped 4 bases, with 22 bases sitting between them. The CDR3 runs 16 residues. Germline V gene lookup returns CDR1 MNHEY and CDR2 SMNVEV (reference sequence). Here the CDR3 reads CATRPQGSLFNEKLFF. DNA of the CDR3: TGTGCCACCCGGCCACAGGGATCCCTTTTTAATGAAAAACTGTTTTTT.

CDR3 residues: CASSVRGGTEAFF. The CDR3, as DNA: TGTGCCAGCAGTGTTAGGGGGGGCACTGAAGCTTTCTTT. The chain has TRBV12-3 or TRBV12-4 and TRBJ1-1; possible D gene TRBD1, 6 bases. Deletions cut 5 bases from V and 4 bases from J, with 11 bases between. The CDR3 loop spans 13 amino acids.

The chain recombines TRBV28 with TRBJ2-1; TRBD1 might be the D (5 bases). Trimming removed 7 bases from V and 6 bases from J, with 16 bases in between. This CDR3 is built from 14 residues. Germline values: CDR1 MDHEN, CDR2 SYDVKM. The CDR3 reads CASTLTPRANEQFF. The DNA of the CDR3 is TGTGCCAGCACCCTGACACCCAGGGCCAATGAGCAGTTCTTC.

V usage is TRBV19 and J usage is TRBJ1-1; 8 bases agree with TRBD1. CDR1 and CDR2 from the germline V gene are LNHDA and SQIVND (reference sequence). Trimming at V came to 7 bases and at J to 9 bases, leaving 13 bases not matched to a gene. The CDR3 runs 14 residues. The CDR3 loop reads CASTRPTGARQAFF. The CDR3 DNA reads as TGTGCCAGTACCCGCCCGACAGGGGCCCGCCAAGCTTTCTTT.

This sequence joins TRBV5-1 and TRBJ2-5, with a possible D match to TRBD1 (6 bases). CDR3 size: 13 residues. Germline V lookup: CDR1 SGHRS, CDR2 YFSETQ. Trimming took off 5 bases at V and 0 bases at J, with 8 bases between the two ends. CDR3 sequence (DNA): TGCGCCAGCAGGTACAGGGACCAAGAGACCCAGTACTTC. This codes for CASRYRDQETQYF.

The chain has TRBV28 and TRBJ2-7, with a tentative D call TRBD2 (6 bases). Germline V lookup: CDR1 MDHEN, CDR2 SYDVKM. The CDR3 contains 14 residues. V lost 2 bases and J 2 bases, leaving 10 bases between the germline ends. CDR3 DNA sequence: TGTGCCAGCAGTTTAGGCGCGGGACCCTACGAGCAGTACTTC. Encoded protein: CASSLGAGPYEQYF.

A note on this clone: Other DNA sequences in the sample encode the same CDR3. This chain connects TRBV7-3 to TRBJ2-1; 7 positions agree with TRBD2. CDR1 and CDR2 from the germline V gene are SGHTA and FQGTGA. The J segment lost 0 bases and the V segment lost 2 bases, leaving 4 bases of the junction unmatched. This CDR3 comprises 16 residues. For the CDR3, the DNA is TGTGCCAGCAGCTTATCCGGGGGGAGCTCCTACAATGAGCAGTTCTTC. Its translation is CASSLSGGSSYNEQFF.

The chain employs TRBV19 and TRBJ1-2; 9 bases map to TRBD1. CDR1 LNHDA and CDR2 SQIVND come from the germline V gene (reference sequence). CDR3 length: 13 residues. V lost 10 bases and J lost 4; bases outside the gene matches: 7. The CDR3, as DNA: TGTGCCACCCAACAGGGGGCAGGCTATGGCTACACCTTC. This translates into CATQQGAGYGYTF. The entire variable domain, with the rest obtained from reference TRBV19 and TRBJ1-2, is as follows: DGGITQSPKYLFRKEGQNVTLSCEQNLNHDAMYWYRQDPGQGLRLIYYSQIVNDFQKGDIAEGYSVSREKKESFPLTVTSAQKNPTAFYLCATQQGAGYGYTFGSGTRLTVV.

This CDR3 reads CASSFEGQETQYF. The CDR3 DNA is TGTGCCAGCAGCTTTGAGGGACAAGAGACCCAGTACTTC. The rearrangement links TRBV7-9 to TRBJ2-5; possibly TRBD2 for D (5 bases). Germline values: CDR1 SEHNR, CDR2 FQNEAQ (reference sequence). This CDR3 comprises 13 residues. V was pared by 3 bases and J by 2 bases, with 7 bases between.

The chain carries TRBV2 and TRBJ1-1; tentatively, D is TRBD1 (5 bases). This CDR3 has 18 residues. The V gene lost 3 bases and the J gene lost 2 bases, with 22 bases spanning the gap. The germline gives CDR1 SNHLY, CDR2 FYNNEI. The CDR3 nucleotides read TGTGCCAGCAGTGATGGTGGGGCGACGGCATCCGTTAACACTGAAGCTTTCTTT. It encodes CASSDGGATASVNTEAFF. The complete variable domain, with remaining parts taken from reference TRBV2 and TRBJ1-1, reads EPEVTQTPSHQVTQMGQEVILRCVPISNHLYFYWYRQILGQKVEFLVSFYNNEISEKSEIFDDQFSVERPDGSNFTLKIRSTKLEDSAMYFCASSDGGATASVNTEAFFGQGTRLTVV.

The chain couples TRBV6-1 to TRBJ1-6; TRBD1 might be the D (5 bases). The CDR3 spans 15 residues. Germline assignment: CDR1 MNHNS and CDR2 SASEGT. V was clipped by 2 bases and J by 10 bases, with 15 bases between them. CDR3 bases: TGTGCCAGCAGTGAATCGGGGGGGAGGTACTCACCCCTCCACTTT. It specifies CASSESGGRYSPLHF.

This chain links TRBV5-1 with TRBJ1-2; D is ambiguous. The V and J ends lost 1 base and 7 bases respectively, with 11 bases between them. The CDR3 spans 13 residues. CDR1 is SGHRS, CDR2 YFSETQ, per germline. The CDR3 protein is CASSLRVGGGYTF. The CDR3 DNA is TGCGCCAGCAGCTTGAGGGTCGGAGGTGGCTACACCTTC.

The gene calls are TRBV10-1 and TRBJ1-4, with D hard to call. V lost 2 bases to trimming and J lost 0 bases, with 10 bases between them. The germline V gene has CDR1 WNHNN and CDR2 SYGVQD (reference sequence). This CDR3 has 16 amino acids. CDR3 protein: CASSESRDATNEKLFF. CDR3 bases: TGCGCCAGCAGTGAGAGTCGGGATGCAACTAATGAAAAACTGTTTTTT.

The chain is built from TRBV19 and TRBJ1-2; D is perhaps TRBD1 (6 bases). Trimming cost V 7 bases and J 2 bases, with 11 bases left between them. The length of the CDR3 is 13 residues. The V gene's germline CDR1 is LNHDA and CDR2 SQIVND (reference sequence). The CDR3 nucleotides read TGTGCCAGTACCTTGGACAGCAACTATGGCTACACCTTC. Its translation: CASTLDSNYGYTF.

The table lists this clone with a count of one. The chain recombines TRBV9 with TRBJ2-2, with 7 positions matching TRBD2. The germline CDR1 and CDR2 sequences are SGDLS and YYNGEE. The junction had 5 bases not matched to a gene; V was cut back by 0 bases and J by 6 bases. The CDR3 contains 15 residues. This CDR3 reads CASSVGAGVAGELFF. The CDR3 DNA reads TGTGCCAGCAGCGTAGGTGCGGGGGTGGCCGGGGAGCTGTTTTTT.

The chain has TRBV3-1 (or the pseudogene TRBV3-2) and TRBJ2-1, with 10 positions matching TRBD2. The CDR3 sequence is 15 residues long. V shed 1 base, J shed 6 bases, and the junction held 3 bases outside the gene matches. The germline gives CDR1 LGHDT, CDR2 YNNKEL (reference sequence). The CDR3 DNA reads TGTGCCAGCAGCCAAGTTAGCGGGGGGTTCAATGAGCAGTTCTTC. It specifies CASSQVSGGFNEQFF.